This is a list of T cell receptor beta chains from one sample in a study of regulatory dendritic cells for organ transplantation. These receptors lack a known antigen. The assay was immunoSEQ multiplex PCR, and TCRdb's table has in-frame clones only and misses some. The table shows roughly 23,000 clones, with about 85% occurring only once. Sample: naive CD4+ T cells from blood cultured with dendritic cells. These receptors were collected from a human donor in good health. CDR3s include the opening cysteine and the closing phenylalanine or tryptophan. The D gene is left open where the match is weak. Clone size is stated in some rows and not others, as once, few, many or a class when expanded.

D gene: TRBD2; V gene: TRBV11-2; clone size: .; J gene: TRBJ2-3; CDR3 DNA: TGTGCCAGCTCGCTCCCTCGGGGGGGCACAGATACGCAGTATTTT; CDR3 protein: CASSLPRGGTDTQYF
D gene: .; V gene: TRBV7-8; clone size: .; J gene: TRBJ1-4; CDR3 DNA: TGTGCCAGCAGCCCGAAAAGCACAGAAAATGAAAAACTGTTTTTT; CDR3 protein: CASSPKSTENEKLFF
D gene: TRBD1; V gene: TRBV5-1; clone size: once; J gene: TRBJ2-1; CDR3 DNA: TGCGCCAGCAGCGGGCGACAGGGGTTAGCGTTAAATGAGCAGTTCTTC; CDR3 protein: CASSGRQGLALNEQFF
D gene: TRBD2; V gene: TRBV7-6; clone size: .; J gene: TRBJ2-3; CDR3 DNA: TGTGCCAGCACGAGGGCGGGAGACCACCTTGATACGCAGTATTTT; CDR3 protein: CASTRAGDHLDTQYF
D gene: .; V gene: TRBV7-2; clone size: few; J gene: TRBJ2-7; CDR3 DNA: TGTGCCAGCAGCCCGACGGACCTCTTAGAGCAGTACTTC; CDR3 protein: CASSPTDLLEQYF
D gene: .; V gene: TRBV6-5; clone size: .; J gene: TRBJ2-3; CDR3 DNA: TGTGCCAGCAGTACCGAGAATACGCAGTATTTT; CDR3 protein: CASSTENTQYF
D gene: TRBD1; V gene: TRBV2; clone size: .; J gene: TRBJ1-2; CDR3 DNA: TGTGCCAGCAGTGGCAACAGGGGGGCTGAGGGCTACACCTTC; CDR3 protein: CASSGNRGAEGYTF
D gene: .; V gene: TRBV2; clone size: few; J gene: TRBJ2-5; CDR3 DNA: TGTGCCAGCAGTCGGGCGGACAGTTCGGAGACCCAGTACTTC; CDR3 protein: CASSRADSSETQYF
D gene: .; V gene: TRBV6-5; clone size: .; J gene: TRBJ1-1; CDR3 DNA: TGTGCCAGCAGTTACTCCCCGGGGGCCCGGTCGGGAGAAGCTTTCTTT; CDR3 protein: CASSYSPGARSGEAFF
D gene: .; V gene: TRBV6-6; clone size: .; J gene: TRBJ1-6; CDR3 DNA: TGTGCCAGCAGTTACTCAATCCTACCTTATAATTCACCCCTCCACTTT; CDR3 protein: CASSYSILPYNSPLHF
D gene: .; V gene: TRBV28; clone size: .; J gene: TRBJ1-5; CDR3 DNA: TGTGCCAGCAGGGAGACAGCGAGGGATCAGCCCCAGCATTTT; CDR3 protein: CASRETARDQPQHF
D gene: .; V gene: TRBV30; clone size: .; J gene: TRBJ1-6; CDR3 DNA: TGTGCCTGGCACGCCTTGGGTCGTTCACCCCTCCACTTT; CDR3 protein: CAWHALGRSPLHF
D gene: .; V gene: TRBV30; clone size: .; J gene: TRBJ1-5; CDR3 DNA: TGTGCCTGGAGTGACGGACAGATTAATCAGCCCCAGCATTTT; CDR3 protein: CAWSDGQINQPQHF
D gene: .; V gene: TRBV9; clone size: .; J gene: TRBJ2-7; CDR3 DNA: TGTGCCAGCAGCGTAGATCTTGGGTCCTACGAGCAGTACTTC; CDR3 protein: CASSVDLGSYEQYF
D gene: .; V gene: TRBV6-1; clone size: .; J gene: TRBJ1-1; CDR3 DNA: TGTGCCAGCAGTGAATACGGACACCCTGAAGCTTTCTTT; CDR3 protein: CASSEYGHPEAFF
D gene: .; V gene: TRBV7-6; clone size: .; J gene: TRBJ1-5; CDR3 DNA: TGTGCCAGCAGCTTAACGAGTAATCAGCCCCAGCATTTT; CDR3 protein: CASSLTSNQPQHF
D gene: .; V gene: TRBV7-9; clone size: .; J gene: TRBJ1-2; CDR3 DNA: TGTGCCAGCAGCTTATATTGGGACGGGGCTAACTATGGCTACACCTTC; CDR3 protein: CASSLYWDGANYGYTF
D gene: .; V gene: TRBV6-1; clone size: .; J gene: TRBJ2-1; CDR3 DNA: TGTGCCAGCAGTGAAGGACCAACAATTGGGCAGTTCTTC; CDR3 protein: CASSEGPTIGQFF
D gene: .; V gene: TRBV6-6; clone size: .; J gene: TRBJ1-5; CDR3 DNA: TGTGCCAGCAGTTCCTCTCGGGACAATCCCCAGCATTTT; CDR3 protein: CASSSSRDNPQHF
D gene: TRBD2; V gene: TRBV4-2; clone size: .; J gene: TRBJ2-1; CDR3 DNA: TGTGCCAGCAGCCAAGAATGGGAAGAGGGCGGGGGATTTTACAATGAGCAGTTCTTC; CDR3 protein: CASSQEWEEGGGFYNEQFF
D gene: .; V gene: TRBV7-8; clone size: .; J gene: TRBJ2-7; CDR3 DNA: TGTGCCAGCAGCTTTCTATCGCTCCCGGTGCAATACGAGCAGTACTTC; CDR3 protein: CASSFLSLPVQYEQYF
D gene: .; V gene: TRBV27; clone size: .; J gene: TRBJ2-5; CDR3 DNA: TGTGCCAGTAGTCCCCTTCCGATTGAGACCCAGTACTTC; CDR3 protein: CASSPLPIETQYF
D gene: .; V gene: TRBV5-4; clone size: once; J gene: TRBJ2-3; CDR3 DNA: TGTGCCAGCAGCTCACGGACAGGGTCGGGAGGAACAGATACGCAGTATTTT; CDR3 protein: CASSSRTGSGGTDTQYF
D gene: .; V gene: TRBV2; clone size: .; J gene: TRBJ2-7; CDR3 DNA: TGTGCCAGCAGTGAAGCGAGCCCGACAGGCCCCTTC; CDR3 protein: CASSEASPTGPF
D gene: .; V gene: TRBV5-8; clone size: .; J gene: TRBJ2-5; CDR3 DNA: TGTGCCAGCAGTACTAACAGGGTACGAGAGACCCAGTACTTC; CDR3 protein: CASSTNRVRETQYF
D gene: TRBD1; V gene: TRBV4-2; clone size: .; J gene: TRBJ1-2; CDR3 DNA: TGTGCCAGCAGCCAAGATATTCGAAAACAGGGGGGCCTCTTTTACTATGGCTACACCTTC; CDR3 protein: CASSQDIRKQGGLFYYGYTF
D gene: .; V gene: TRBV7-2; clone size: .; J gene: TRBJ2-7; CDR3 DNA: TGTGCCAGCAGCCGGCTAGCTTACGAGCAGTACTTC; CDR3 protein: CASSRLAYEQYF
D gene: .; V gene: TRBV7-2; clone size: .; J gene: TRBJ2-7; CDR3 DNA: TGTGCCAGCAGCTTACGCAACAGGGCGGACGAGCAGTACTTC; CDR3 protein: CASSLRNRADEQYF
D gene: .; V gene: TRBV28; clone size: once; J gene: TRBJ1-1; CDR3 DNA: TGTGCCAGCAGTTCGCCCCGAGGGAATGCTGAAGCTTTCTTT; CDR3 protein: CASSSPRGNAEAFF
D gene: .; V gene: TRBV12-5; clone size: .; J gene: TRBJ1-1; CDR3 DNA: TGTGCTAGCCTAAGGACGGCGAGCCATGAAGCTTTCTTT; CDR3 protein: CASLRTASHEAFF
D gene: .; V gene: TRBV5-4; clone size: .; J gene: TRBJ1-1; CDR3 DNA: TGTGCCAGCAGCTTGGGAATCCACAACACTGAAGCTTTCTTT; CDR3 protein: CASSLGIHNTEAFF
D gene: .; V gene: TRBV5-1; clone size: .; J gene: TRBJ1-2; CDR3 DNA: TGCGCCAGCAGCTTGGACGCCGTGGACTATGGCTACACCTTC; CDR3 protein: CASSLDAVDYGYTF
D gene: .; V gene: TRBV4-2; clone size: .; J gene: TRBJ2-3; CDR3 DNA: TGTGCCAGCAGCCAAGATCAGGGGTTCATGACAGATACGCAGTATTTT; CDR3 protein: CASSQDQGFMTDTQYF